The following is a TCR beta chain sequence with its context. This record comes from a study of blood T cell repertoires in COVID-19. Study background: PBMCs, B-cell-depleted T cells, or T cells provided the cDNA or gDNA that made up the material.

In the original workflow: Using reference gene primer amplification, nucleated cell counts were estimated. Only in-frame clones appear in the TCRdb table, and some are missing; sequencing was by immunoSEQ multiplex PCR. V, J and clone size are taken as reported in that table, and D and trimming were inferred from the DNA itself. The sample has more than 150,000 clones, 85% to 90% seen once. Trimming took 0 bases from V and 2 from J, leaving 8 bases between them. The CDR3 is 16 amino acids. Germline values: CDR1 LNHNV, CDR2 YYDKDF (reference sequence). This clonotype was obtained from a young woman who had recovered from COVID-19. The chain employs TRBV15 and TRBJ2-6; a weak D match, TRBD2 (6 bases). The sample was peripheral blood. This CDR3 is CATSREGRTGANVLTF. The DNA of the CDR3 is TGTGCCACCAGCAGAGAAGGGAGGACTGGGGCCAACGTCCTGACTTTC.